The 32 T cell receptor beta chains in this list originate from one sample, sequenced in a study of T cell responses to AZD1222 COVID-19 vaccine. This table comes from immunoSEQ multiplex PCR, and its TCRdb copy is limited to in-frame clones, with some not included. The sample holds about 75,000 clones, approximately 88% seen once. The sequences come from peripheral blood, collected 28 days after the second dose of the MenACWY control vaccine. These receptor sequences come from an adult who received the MenACWY meningococcal vaccine as a control.

This chain uses TRBV24-1 with TRBJ2-1, with 9 nucleotides matching TRBD2. Germline CDR1 is KGHDR and CDR2 is SFDVKD. The CDR3 runs 15 residues. Germline trimming cut 6 bases from V and 3 bases from J; bases unmatched to any gene: 5. In DNA, the CDR3 is TGTGCCACCAGTTTAGGAGCGGGGGGCTACAATGAGCAGTTCTTC. Amino acids: CATSLGAGGYNEQFF.

The V gene is TRBV6-2 or TRBV6-3, the J gene TRBJ1-1; D ambiguous. The V gene lost 2 bases and the J gene lost 1 base, with 5 bases spanning the gap. The CDR3 runs to 13 residues. CDR1 is MNHEY and CDR2 is SVGEGT in the germline V gene. This chain's CDR3 is CASSYQENTEAFF. CDR3 coding DNA: TGTGCCAGCAGTTACCAGGAGAACACTGAAGCTTTCTTT.

The V and J genes are TRBV6-2 or TRBV6-3 and TRBJ1-2; perhaps TRBD1 as D (5 bases). V lost 0 bases and J 2 bases, leaving 10 bases between the germline ends. Germline V CDR1 and CDR2: MNHEY, SVGEGT. This CDR3 has 15 amino acids. CDR3 loop: CASSYSGRQNYGYTF. The CDR3, as DNA: TGTGCCAGCAGTTACTCGGGCAGACAGAACTATGGCTACACCTTC.

The gene calls are TRBV6-1 and TRBJ1-6, with D unresolved. The CDR3 has 15 residues. V lost 3 bases and J lost 0, with 6 bases in between. Looked up from germline, CDR1 is MNHNS and CDR2 is SASEGT. The CDR3, as DNA: TGTGCCAGCAGTGAGATGAGCTCCTATAATTCACCCCTCCACTTT. Its translation is CASSEMSSYNSPLHF.

The chain couples TRBV2 to TRBJ1-2, with no clear D. The CDR3 covers 12 residues. The germline gives CDR1 SNHLY, CDR2 FYNNEI. Trimming pared 6 bases from V and 8 bases from J, leaving 13 bases between. In nucleotides, the CDR3 is TGTGCCAGCAGCGCTGTGGGCGGGGGCTACACCTTC. As protein: CASSAVGGGYTF.

This chain connects TRBV4-3 to TRBJ2-5, with 7 bases lining up with TRBD2. V shed 1 base and J 3 bases; nucleotides not matched to a gene: 2. Germline loops: CDR1 LGHNA, CDR2 YSLEER. CDR3 length equals 14 residues. The CDR3 nucleotides are TGCGCCAGCAGCCAAGGTCTAGCGGAAGAGACCCAGTACTTC. This codes for CASSQGLAEETQYF.

This clone was seen more than once but under ten times. The V call is TRBV28, the J call TRBJ2-5; 7 nucleotides agree with TRBD1. Germline CDR1 and CDR2: MDHEN and SYDVKM. The CDR3 loop spans 16 amino acids. After removal of 5 bases from V and 5 bases from J, the junction contained 14 bases not matched to a gene. CDR3 sequence (DNA): TGTGCCAGCAGTGACTTACAGGGGTTTCAACGGGAGACCCAGTACTTC. The encoded protein is CASSDLQGFQRETQYF.

V and J are TRBV9 and TRBJ1-3, with D perhaps matching TRBD1 (5 bases). Germline V gene data show CDR1 as SGDLS and CDR2 as YYNGEE. The CDR3 length is 15 residues. Trimming left V 1 base short and J 2 bases short, with 10 bases between. CDR3 protein: CASSVTGTTGNTIYF. The CDR3, as DNA: TGTGCCAGCAGCGTAACCGGGACGACTGGAAACACCATATATTTT. The complete variable domain, with remaining parts taken from reference TRBV9 and TRBJ1-3, reads DSGVTQTPKHLITATGQRVTLRCSPRSGDLSVYWYQQSLDQGLQFLIQYYNGEERAKGNILERFSAQQFPDLHSELNLSSLELGDSALYFCASSVTGTTGNTIYFGEGSWLTVV.

The rearrangement links TRBV18 to TRBJ1-1; a weak D match, TRBD1 (5 bases). V lost 3 bases and J lost 0, with 11 bases in between. CDR1 is KGHSH, CDR2 LQKENI, per germline. The CDR3 covers 15 residues. The CDR3 sequence: CASSPQGLMNTEAFF. CDR3 coding DNA: TGTGCCAGCTCACCTCAGGGACTCATGAACACTGAAGCTTTCTTT.

This chain uses TRBV7-2 with TRBJ1-5; D perhaps matches TRBD1 (5 bases). V lost 7 bases and J 3 bases, leaving 10 bases between the germline ends. The CDR3 length is 13 residues. Looked up from germline, CDR1 is SGHTA and CDR2 is FQGNSA. The CDR3 bases are TGTGCCAGCACCGAGGGGTACAATCAGCCCCAGCATTTT. Amino acid sequence: CASTEGYNQPQHF. Supplemented by reference TRBV7-2 and TRBJ1-5, the full variable domain reads GAGVSQSPSNKVTEKGKDVELRCDPISGHTALYWYRQSLGQGLEFLIYFQGNSAPDKSGLPSDRFSAERTGGSVSTLTIQRTQQEDSAVYLCASTEGYNQPQHFGDGTRLSIL.

J is TRBJ1-1 and V is TRBV19, with 7 bases identical to TRBD1. Germline V CDR1 and CDR2: LNHDA, SQIVND (reference sequence). Losses at the gene ends were 5 bases for V and 1 base for J; bases not matched to a gene: 7. The CDR3 extends over 15 amino acids. CDR3 bases: TGTGCCAGTAGTGACCCCAGGGGGAAGAACACTGAAGCTTTCTTT. It translates to CASSDPRGKNTEAFF.

The chain combines TRBV7-8 with TRBJ1-2; TRBD1 matches 7 bases. Germline V gene data show CDR1 as SGHVS and CDR2 as FQNEAQ. The CDR3 extends over 15 amino acids. The V and J ends lost 5 bases and 6 bases, in that order; junction bases with no gene match: 12. CDR3 sequence reads: CASSHRQGRVDGYTF. Written as DNA, the CDR3 is TGTGCCAGCAGCCACCGACAGGGTCGGGTAGATGGCTACACCTTC. The complete variable domain, with remaining parts taken from reference TRBV7-8 and TRBJ1-2, reads GAGVSQSPRYKVAKRGQDVALRCDPISGHVSLFWYQQALGQGPEFLTYFQNEAQLDKSGLPSDRFFAERPEGSVSTLKIQRTQQEDSAVYLCASSHRQGRVDGYTFGSGTRLTVV.

The gene calls are TRBV7-9 and TRBJ1-2, with D possibly TRBD1 on 6 matching bases. There are 12 residues in the CDR3. From germline, CDR1 is SEHNR and CDR2 FQNEAQ (reference sequence). Trimming removed 5 bases at V and 8 bases at J, with 12 bases between. The CDR3 DNA is TGTGCCAGCAGCACAACACAGGGAGGCTACACCTTC. Its protein is CASSTTQGGYTF.

The chain uses TRBV7-2 and TRBJ1-2; 8 bases map to TRBD1. Germline CDR1 and CDR2: SGHTA and FQGNSA. V shed 5 bases and J 6 bases; nucleotides not matched to a gene: 5. There are 13 residues in the CDR3. The CDR3 protein is CASSTDRVDGYTF. The CDR3 nucleotides are TGTGCCAGCAGCACGGACAGGGTCGATGGCTACACCTTC.

CDR3 loop: CASSPGSQRNTEAFF. CDR3 DNA: TGCGCCAGCAGCCCGGGATCACAGAGGAACACTGAAGCTTTCTTT. The chain combines TRBV5-1 with TRBJ1-1; D remains unclear. Per the germline V gene, CDR1 is SGHRS and CDR2 is YFSETQ. V lost 4 bases to trimming and J lost 1 base, with 14 bases between them. The CDR3 contains 15 residues. Full variable domain (rest looked up from reference TRBV5-1 and TRBJ1-1): KAGVTQTPRYLIKTRGQQVTLSCSPISGHRSVSWYQQTPGQGLQFLFEYFSETQRNKGNFPGRFSGRQFSNSRSEMNVSTLELGDSALYLCASSPGSQRNTEAFFGQGTRLTVV.

CDR3 residues: CAWSVETVEQYF. CDR3 coding DNA: TGTGCCTGGAGTGTTGAAACAGTCGAGCAGTACTTC. The chain combines TRBV30 with TRBJ2-7, with no clear D. Germline loops: CDR1 GTSNPN, CDR2 SVGIG (reference sequence). Trimming pared 0 bases from V and 6 bases from J, leaving 9 bases between. The CDR3 has 12 amino acids.

Remarks on this clone: Distinct nucleotide sequences in the sample also encode this CDR3. The chain has TRBV5-5 and TRBJ2-7, with D possibly being TRBD1 (5 bases). With 4 bases removed from V and 0 bases from J, the gap between germline ends came to 11 bases. Germline CDR1 is SGHKS and CDR2 is YYEKEE (reference sequence). The CDR3 consists of 14 residues. The CDR3 DNA is TGTGCCAGCAGCCCGACAGTGAACTCCTACGAGCAGTACTTC. Translating gives CASSPTVNSYEQYF.

The chain couples TRBV27 to TRBJ1-3; TRBD1 agrees at 11 bases. With V trimmed by 4 bases and J by 1 base, 6 bases remained unmatched. The CDR3 extends over 17 amino acids. Germline CDR1 MNHEY, CDR2 SMNVEV (reference sequence). DNA of the CDR3: TGTGCCAGCAGTTGGTCCGGGACAGGGGGGTCTGGAAACACCATATATTTT. Protein sequence: CASSWSGTGGSGNTIYF.

V gene TRBV5-1 combines with J gene TRBJ1-1; 8 bases align to TRBD1. Per germline, CDR1 SGHRS and CDR2 YFSETQ. V lost 2 bases, J lost 0 bases, and 6 bases stayed unmatched. The CDR3 is 16 residues long. The CDR3 loop reads CASSFKTGVMNTEAFF. CDR3 nucleotide sequence: TGCGCCAGCAGCTTTAAGACAGGGGTCATGAACACTGAAGCTTTCTTT.

The rearrangement uses TRBV18 and TRBJ1-1; D may be TRBD1 (5 bases). Germline V gene sequence: CDR1 KGHSH, CDR2 LQKENI. The CDR3 sequence is 14 residues long. Trimming cost V 3 bases and J 0 bases, with 8 bases left between them. Written as DNA, the CDR3 is TGTGCCAGCTCACCTGACAGAATGAACACTGAAGCTTTCTTT. The encoded protein is CASSPDRMNTEAFF.

The rearrangement links TRBV2 to TRBJ1-6, with D possibly matching TRBD1 (6 bases). The CDR3 runs to 14 residues. Germline V gene sequence: CDR1 SNHLY, CDR2 FYNNEI. V was pared by 3 bases and J by 7 bases, with 10 bases between. The CDR3 spells CASSDIRGNSPLHF. CDR3 in DNA: TGTGCCAGCAGTGATATCAGGGGCAATTCACCCCTCCACTTT.

This clone showed up just a few times. The chain couples TRBV16 to TRBJ2-1; TRBD2 matches 9 bases. V dropped 3 bases and J dropped 7; count of bases not matched to a gene: 4. CDR3 size: 14 residues. From germline, CDR1 is KGHSY and CDR2 FQNENV. The CDR3 DNA sequence: TGTGCCAGCAGCCATGGGACTAGCTGGAATGAGCAGTTCTTC. Translated, it gives CASSHGTSWNEQFF.

The chain combines TRBV12-3 or TRBV12-4 with TRBJ1-1; TRBD1 matches 8 bases. V was pared by 3 bases and J by 11 bases, with 8 bases of the junction left unmatched. This CDR3 is 13 amino acids long. This CDR3 is CASSFGPGGDAFF. The CDR3 region has the DNA TGTGCCAGCAGTTTTGGGCCAGGGGGCGACGCTTTCTTT.

The table lists this clone with a count of one. The chain joins TRBV7-9 to TRBJ1-3; D remains unclear. CDR3 length equals 11 residues. Per the germline V gene, CDR1 is SEHNR and CDR2 is FQNEAQ (reference sequence). V was trimmed by 6 bases and J by 2 bases, leaving 2 bases between them. CDR3 amino acids: CASRAGNTIYF. Here the CDR3 DNA reads TGTGCCAGCAGGGCTGGAAACACCATATATTTT.

The J gene is TRBJ1-5, the V gene TRBV28; TRBD1 is a possible D gene (6 bases). The germline gives CDR1 MDHEN, CDR2 SYDVKM. This CDR3 has 14 residues. The germline V and J ends were trimmed by 8 bases and 2 bases, with 13 bases remaining between them. The CDR3 region is CASCPGGGNQPQHF. CDR3 bases: TGTGCCAGCTGCCCGGGGGGCGGCAATCAGCCCCAGCATTTT.

In its sample, this clone was seen once. The chain combines TRBV6-5 with TRBJ1-1; D perhaps matches TRBD1 (5 bases). The CDR3 has 14 amino acids. Germline V CDR1 and CDR2: MNHEY, SVGAGI. V was shortened by 6 bases and J by 6 bases, with 17 bases between the two germline ends. The CDR3 DNA sequence: TGTGCCAGCAGATCGTCAGGGTTTGTCGCTGAAGCTTTCTTT. Its translation: CASRSSGFVAEAFF.

This chain links TRBV7-2 with TRBJ1-5, with D uncertain. Germline loops: CDR1 SGHTA, CDR2 FQGNSA. V lost 5 bases and J 5 bases, leaving 7 bases between the germline ends. The CDR3 is made up of 12 amino acids. The CDR3 region is CASSDPDQPQHF. Written as DNA, the CDR3 is TGTGCCAGCAGCGACCCCGATCAGCCCCAGCATTTT.

V gene TRBV19 combines with J gene TRBJ1-5, with D perhaps TRBD1 (5 bases). CDR1 is LNHDA, CDR2 SQIVND, per germline (reference sequence). CDR3 length equals 16 residues. Trimming removed 5 bases from V and 5 bases from J, with 19 bases in between. This CDR3 is CASSARDRGGDQPQHF. Here the CDR3 DNA reads TGTGCCAGTAGTGCCCGGGACCGAGGAGGGGATCAGCCCCAGCATTTT. Looking up the rest from reference TRBV19 and TRBJ1-5 gives the full variable domain: DGGITQSPKYLFRKEGQNVTLSCEQNLNHDAMYWYRQDPGQGLRLIYYSQIVNDFQKGDIAEGYSVSREKKESFPLTVTSAQKNPTAFYLCASSARDRGGDQPQHFGDGTRLSIL.

As for this clone: At one end the junction does not follow the germline gene, possibly because of a read error. The rearrangement joins TRBV12-3 or TRBV12-4 to TRBJ2-3, with a weak D call TRBD1 (5 bases). This CDR3 comprises 12 residues. The CDR3 loop is CASSPGADSRSF. The DNA for the CDR3 is TGTGCCAGCAGTCCCGGTGCAGACAGTAGATCTTTT.

The rearrangement links TRBV15 to TRBJ1-5; TRBD1 might be the D (5 bases). Germline CDR1 is LNHNV and CDR2 is YYDKDF (reference sequence). The CDR3 covers 14 residues. Trimming left V 0 bases short and J 7 bases short, with 10 bases between. The CDR3 DNA is TGTGCCACCAGCAGAGATCGAGGGGACCAGCCCCAGCATTTT. Encoded protein: CATSRDRGDQPQHF.

The chain recombines TRBV6-6 with TRBJ1-1; TRBD1 is a possible D gene (6 bases). Germline CDR1 and CDR2: MNHNY and SVGAGI (reference sequence). Trimming removed 7 bases from V and 1 base from J, with 19 bases in between. This CDR3 has 16 residues. CDR3 loop: CASTPEGGGSNTEAFF. CDR3 coding DNA: TGTGCCAGCACCCCGGAGGGAGGGGGGTCGAACACTGAAGCTTTCTTT.

The chain recombines TRBV9 with TRBJ2-1; TRBD1 is a possible D gene (5 bases). V lost 2 bases and J lost 1, with 13 bases in between. CDR3 length: 16 residues. Looked up from germline, CDR1 is SGDLS and CDR2 is YYNGEE. The CDR3 DNA sequence: TGTGCCAGCAGCGTGGACATCTCCTCATCCTACAATGAGCAGTTCTTC. This translates into CASSVDISSSYNEQFF.